This section outlines one T cell receptor beta chain sequence together with its context. Its antigen specificity is not known. One base away there is no much larger clone; base qualities are not given. Libraries were prepared through the immunoSEQ multiplex PCR assay. For the multiplex PCR, a mixture combining 60 forward primers for TCR Vbeta segments and 13 reverse primers for TCR Jbeta segments was used. A multiplex PCR assay on genomic DNA amplified the CDR3 region of rearranged TCR beta genes. Amplified TCR beta libraries were sequenced as 87-base-pair reads on the Illumina HiSeq System. The study's processing was this. A later analysis counted 75 million to 100 million unique TCR beta chains across the 650 to 800 repertoires, and some 11 million of these chains were shared by at least two donors. A nearest-neighbor algorithm error-corrected the raw reads and collapsed the reads into unique sequences, merging closely related sequences to remove PCR and sequencing errors. CDR3 sequences were aligned to IMGT reference sequences to assign V, D and J gene segments. For a sequence to be retained, a match of at least six nucleotides to both a V gene segment and a J gene segment was required. A rearrangement was called productive if the CDR3 had no stop codons and remained in frame with V and J, and every other rearrangement was called non-productive. CDR3 was defined by IMGT convention, running from the second conserved V-encoded cysteine to the conserved J-encoded phenylalanine. In an earlier analysis of 587 of the donors, sequences lacking an unambiguous match to a single V gene segment were excluded. In an earlier analysis of roughly 600 of the donors, a V segment was called functional when productive rearrangements were above 56.7%, and segregating when the standard deviation between donors exceeded 5%. A statistical classification framework was built to diagnose cytomegalovirus status from the catalog of TCR beta chain sequences. V and J gene assignment, in a later analysis, came from comparing TCR nucleotide sequences with IMGT/GENE-DB human TR gene sequences. In a later analysis, CDR3 sequences and most-parsimonious VDJ recombination scenarios were assigned using the TCRdist pipeline. In a later analysis, every TCR beta chain was defined by the combination of its CDR3 amino acid sequence and its V-gene family, and reads without a unique V-gene family were dropped. As a way to deal with suspected cross-contamination and a sequencing artifact, a later analysis dropped roughly 620 nucleotide sequences that were highly shared and had low generation probability. For each public chain, a later analysis derived a clonal expansion index from normalized ranks of inferred template counts within each repertoire. In a later analysis, generation probabilities were computed using a VDJ recombination model fitted to out-of-frame rearrangements, and the results were checked against IGoR. In a later analysis, TCR-TCR, TCR-HLA and TCR-CMV co-occurrence was scored with hypergeometric tests, and a repertoire-size bias correction was applied to TCR pairs. In a later analysis, false discovery rates were estimated by permuting HLA or CMV assignments 20 times. In a later analysis, co-occurring TCRs were grouped using DBSCAN, with TCRdist sequence similarity added in when clustering inside HLA-allele-positive subsets. Repertoires with fewer than 30,000 or more than 120,000 public chains were left out of co-occurrence clustering, as were five repertoires with anomalous nucleotide sharing. TCRdb retrieved this table from immuneACCESS and kept in-frame rearrangements only. Not all clones are present; in checked studies, unresolved V genes account for under half, and no reason is known for the remainder. V, J and clone size are taken as reported in that table, and D and trimming were inferred from the DNA itself. A total of approximately 210,000 clones appear in this sample, around 82% of them only once. The top ten clones comprise 1.5% to 2% of the sample.

The cohort comprised fewer than 750 healthy bone marrow donors. Cohort members were all nominally healthy when sampled, although unrecorded immune exposures were likely present. The donor tested CMV seronegative, placing the donor among the 350 to 400 seronegative members of the cohort. Each donor provided a peripheral blood sample, and peripheral blood mononuclear cells were used for TCR beta sequencing. Genomic DNA extraction from the blood cell samples was performed with the Qiagen DNeasy Blood Extraction Kit. This entry is derived from a study of cytomegalovirus exposure and HLA in healthy donors listed by TCRdb under 2017. In terms of the full investigation: An earlier analysis of approximately 640 of the donors reported 250 to 350 Gb of sequence data and some 120 million unique TCR beta sequences from some 180 million T cells. Rather than drawing on any new phenotypic data, the later analysis identified candidate immune exposures from TCR beta sequences and the way those sequences occurred across donors. Roughly five DR-DQ haplotypes were handled as single units for association and clustering because linkage in the cohort was strong. To predict cytomegalovirus infection status, the study brought together high-throughput TCR immunosequencing, statistical association of individual TCRs with disease status, and machine learning. An early release that covered approximately 600 HLA-typed donors contained about 290 gigabases of sequencing data and around 80 million unique TCR sequences. A later genetic analysis used genome-wide SNP genotypes for about three fifths of the 666 donors, treating that subset as a discovery cohort. The study was designed to test whether signatures of past pathogen exposure could be identified by cataloging public T cell receptors. The study profiled the T cell repertoires of 550 to 700 subjects by immunosequencing and related them to cytomegalovirus serostatus. HLA typing included class I and class II loci at four-digit resolution. Every repertoire in the discovery cohort had been generated on one and the same sequencing platform. Besides the first cohort of around 700 subjects, a separate validation cohort made up of roughly 120 different subjects was used. To decide whether each TCR beta V gene segment behaved as functional or pseudogenic, an earlier analysis of nearly 600 of the donors relied on high-throughput TCR beta sequencing. On average, about 200,000 unique TCR beta nucleotide sequences were sequenced per donor among several hundred genotyped donors of the cohort, with roughly 19% of those sequences being non-productive. Of the roughly 390 genotyped donors, 75% to 85% were placed in the genetic ancestry cluster associated with self-reported Caucasian donors. A later analysis re-analyzed previously published TCR beta repertoires from approximately 670 donors and added high-resolution HLA genotyping to study TCR occurrence patterns. The number of typed donors differed by locus: about 620-630 for A, B, C, DRB1 and DQB1; approximately 520 for DQA1; 606 for DPA1; and around 470 for DPB1. Donor age, sex, ethnicity and CMV serostatus were compiled together with the repertoire data. Study-wide conclusions, independent of this receptor: Most CMV-associated TCR beta chains appeared to be HLA-restricted in a later analysis, and the HLA associations seemed to be driven largely by CMV exposure. Specific HLA alleles were associated with roughly 16,000 TCR beta sequences at a false discovery rate of 0.05 in a later analysis. Compared with equally common non-associated chains, HLA-associated TCR beta chains in a later analysis were more clonally expanded and had lower generation probabilities. A later genetic analysis associated a missense DCLRE1C variant with V-gene and J-gene trimming of TCR beta chains, and an independent cohort replicated the association. In a later analysis, several top co-occurrence clusters were reported to appear linked to parvovirus B19, influenza, CMV and Epstein-Barr virus. The classifier was reported to diagnose cytomegalovirus status with high specificity and sensitivity in both the original cohort and the validation cohort. Immune exposure information for the cohort was limited to CMV serostatus. A group of highly shared sequence variants was considered likely to be a technical artifact of the sequencing pipeline. The earlier analysis of some 540 of the donors excluded 15 to 20 rarely observed V segments, including chromosome 9 orphons, because counts were too low. A later analysis found that TCR association rates varied across HLA loci, with DRB1 alleles showing the most associated TCRs and HLA-C alleles the fewest. In an earlier analysis of fewer than 700 of the donors, most TCR beta V segments appeared in productive rearrangements about 87% or about 30% of the time, broadly matching IMGT annotations. Because HLA typing was unavailable for some donors at each locus, only the typed subset was used in association tests. Compared with the 666-donor mean, donors in an Asian-associated ancestry cluster had fewer N-insertions in productive TCRs, according to a later genetic analysis. This cohort had only TCR beta chains sequenced, and the lack of alpha or paired-chain data limited which features could be detected. A total of roughly 160 TCR beta chains were listed by the study as associated with cytomegalovirus. Because the 87-base-pair reads could not distinguish some IMGT-functional V segments, including TRBV6-2 and TRBV6-3, those segments were excluded. While some public TCRs were present in many individuals, most TCR sequences turned up only very rarely across donors. A further reported finding was that TCR beta sequences accurately predicted the HLA-A and HLA-B alleles for most subjects in the first cohort. When HLA alleles, especially DR and DQ, strongly co-occurred, TCR associations were difficult to assign to individual alleles. Correlated functional status among segregating V segments might reflect linkage disequilibrium, but an unknown experimental factor could not be ruled out. Roughly uniform sequencing depth across donors was assumed in presence/absence analyses, although this assumption may not hold. In vitro tests confirmed that three of the cytomegalovirus-associated TCR beta chains recognize cytomegalovirus antigens. The authors suggested that the approach could potentially be extended to other disease states and immunological phenotypes.

Counted from cysteine to phenylalanine, this CDR3 has 14 amino acids. Only the CDR3 part of the read is kept: 42 bases, read in frame from the first base. At the junction V is shortened by 9 bases and J by 8 bases, with 20 bases in between. For CDR1 and CDR2, the germline V gene (reference sequence) lists LNHDA and SQIVND. Sequencing was performed on PBMCs. The TCR was taken from a young man in good health and CMV-seronegative. Rearrangement joined TRBV19 to TRBJ1-5, with no confident D gene call. The DNA is TGTGCCAGCGCACAGTCCTCCATTGTTGAGCCCCAGCATTTT. It codes for CASAQSSIVEPQHF. Beyond the CDR3, the reference TRBV19 and TRBJ1-5 genes provide the residues; the full variable domain reads: DGGITQSPKYLFRKEGQNVTLSCEQNLNHDAMYWYRQDPGQGLRLIYYSQIVNDFQKGDIAEGYSVSREKKESFPLTVTSAQKNPTAFYLCASAQSSIVEPQHFGDGTRLSIL.